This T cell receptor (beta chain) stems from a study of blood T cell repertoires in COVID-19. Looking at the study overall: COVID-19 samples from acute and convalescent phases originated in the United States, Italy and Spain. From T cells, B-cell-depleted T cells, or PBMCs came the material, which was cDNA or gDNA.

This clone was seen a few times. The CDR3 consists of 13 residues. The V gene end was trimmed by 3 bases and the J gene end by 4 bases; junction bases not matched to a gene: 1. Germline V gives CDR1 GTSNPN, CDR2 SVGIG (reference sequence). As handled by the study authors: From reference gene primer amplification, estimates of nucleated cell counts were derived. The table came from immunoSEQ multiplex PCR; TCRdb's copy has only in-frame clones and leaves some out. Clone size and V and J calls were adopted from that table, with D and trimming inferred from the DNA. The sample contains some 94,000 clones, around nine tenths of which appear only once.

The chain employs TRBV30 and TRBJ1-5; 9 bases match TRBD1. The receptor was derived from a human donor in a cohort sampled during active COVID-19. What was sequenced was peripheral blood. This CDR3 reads CAWRQGANQPQHF. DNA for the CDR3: TGTGCCTGGAGACAGGGGGCAAATCAGCCCCAGCATTTT.